This TCR beta chain was captured in a study of OX40 agonist ivuxolimab in advanced cancers. Across the whole study: Dose-escalation patients suffered from hepatocellular carcinoma, melanoma, renal cell or head and neck cancer. General observations from the study: At 0.1 to 3.0 mg/kg and by week 6, CD4+ and CD8+ T cells in the blood had expanded clonally. Certain nonresponders likewise exhibited a low normalized T-cell clonal expansion.

This clone was counted once. The antigen is undetermined. The germline gives CDR1 SGHTA, CDR2 FQGTGA. The length of the CDR3 is 15 residues. Trimming at V came to 6 bases and at J to 4 bases, leaving 8 bases not matched to a gene. Blood was sampled at baseline, cycle 4 day 1, and cycle 7 day 1. Clones were read by immunoSEQ multiplex PCR, and TCRdb kept only the in-frame ones, dropping some. This table holds 60,000 to 85,000 clones, roughly 88% found once. The input for sequencing was CD4+ or CD8+ T cells sorted from blood, taken in a trial of the OX40 agonist ivuxolimab. The sequence was collected from an adult with an advanced solid tumor such as melanoma, head and neck, liver or kidney cancer. The chain links TRBV7-3 to TRBJ2-3; 9 nucleotides agree with TRBD2. The CDR3 loop is CASRPSGTESDTQYF. Written as DNA, the CDR3 is TGTGCCAGCAGGCCTAGCGGGACAGAGTCAGATACGCAGTATTTT.